This T cell receptor (beta chain) was identified in a study of blood T cell repertoires in COVID-19. Study-wide context: Both acute and convalescent COVID-19 samples were obtained from the United States, Italy and Spain. T cells, B-cell-depleted T cells, or PBMCs provided the cDNA or gDNA that served as material.

In the original workflow: Scientists estimated how many nucleated cells there were by amplifying reference gene primers. TCRdb's table, derived via immunoSEQ multiplex PCR, lists solely in-frame clones and lacks some. V, J and clone size were drawn from that table, and D and trimming were deduced from the DNA. Among 25,000 to 30,000 clones, about 70% were seen once, and the ten largest hold roughly 17%. The source of this sequence is a human donor in a cohort sampled during active COVID-19. The source material was peripheral blood.

The CDR3 region is CAWVPGTPTGELFF. CDR3 DNA sequence: TGTGCCTGGGTCCCCGGGACTCCCACCGGGGAGCTGTTTTTT. The chain is built from TRBV30 and TRBJ2-2, with D possibly being TRBD2 (6 bases). V gave up 5 bases and J gave up 4 bases, with 14 bases separating them. The germline V gene has CDR1 GTSNPN and CDR2 SVGIG (reference sequence). The CDR3 contains 14 residues.